A single sample is the source of the 31 T cell receptor beta chains below, sequenced in a study of blood T cell repertoires in COVID-19. Libraries were prepared by immunoSEQ multiplex PCR; TCRdb keeps only in-frame clonotypes and omits some of them. This table holds 180,000 or so clones, approximately 85% found once. Sample: peripheral blood. These receptors all come from a man in his sixties who had recovered from COVID-19.

The rearrangement links TRBV5-4 to TRBJ2-5; the match to TRBD2 covers 10 bases. The CDR3 loop spans 17 amino acids. After removal of 2 bases from V and 4 bases from J, the junction contained 11 bases not matched to a gene. Germline CDR1 and CDR2: SGHNT and YYREEE (reference sequence). The CDR3 region is CASSLGPAGGPAETQYF. The CDR3 DNA reads as TGTGCCAGCAGCTTAGGCCCAGCGGGGGGGCCGGCAGAGACCCAGTACTTC. Filled out from reference TRBV5-4 and TRBJ2-5, the complete variable domain reads ETGVTQSPTHLIKTRGQQVTLRCSSQSGHNTVSWYQQALGQGPQFIFQYYREEENGRGNFPPRFSGLQFPNYSSELNVNALELDDSALYLCASSLGPAGGPAETQYFGPGTRLLVL.

Turning to this clone: The same CDR3 can be traced to other DNA sequences in this sample. This chain joins TRBV9 and TRBJ2-4; TRBD2 is a possible D gene (6 bases). V lost 2 bases, J lost 1 base, and 7 bases lay in between. Germline loops: CDR1 SGDLS, CDR2 YYNGEE. The CDR3 covers 14 residues. The CDR3 region is CASSVGGAKNIQYF. The CDR3 nucleotides are TGTGCCAGCAGCGTCGGAGGGGCCAAAAACATTCAGTACTTC.

The chain employs TRBV4-2 and TRBJ1-1; tentatively, D is TRBD1 (6 bases). CDR1 and CDR2 from the germline V gene are LGHNA and YNFKEQ. This CDR3 spans 14 amino acids. With 0 bases removed from V and 5 bases from J, the gap between germline ends came to 10 bases. The CDR3 is CASSQDFQGTEAFF. The CDR3 coding sequence is TGTGCCAGCAGCCAAGATTTTCAGGGGACTGAAGCTTTCTTT.

There are a few counts of this clone. The rearrangement uses TRBV19 and TRBJ2-1; 10 bases agree with TRBD2. Germline V gene sequence: CDR1 LNHDA, CDR2 SQIVND (reference sequence). With 2 bases clipped from V and 9 bases from J, the junction kept 13 bases outside the gene matches. The length of the CDR3 is 17 residues. In DNA form, the CDR3 reads TGTGCCAGTAGTATACGGATGAAAGCGGGGGGGCTGAGTGAGCAGTTCTTC. Translated, it gives CASSIRMKAGGLSEQFF.

This sequence joins TRBV27 and TRBJ2-6, with a possible D match to TRBD1 (6 bases). With 2 bases removed from V and 9 bases from J, the gap between germline ends came to 14 bases. Germline CDR1 MNHEY, CDR2 SMNVEV (reference sequence). This CDR3 has 15 amino acids. The CDR3 sequence: CASSLETGQVNVLTF. DNA for the CDR3: TGTGCCAGCAGTTTAGAAACAGGGCAAGTCAACGTCCTGACTTTC.

CDR3 sequence (DNA): TGTGCCAGCAGCGTAAGGTGGGGACTAGCGGGGGGAACCGGGGAGCTGTTTTTT. Protein product: CASSVRWGLAGGTGELFF. This chain joins TRBV9 and TRBJ2-2; 15 bases are shared with TRBD2. CDR1 is SGDLS and CDR2 is YYNGEE in the germline V gene. CDR3 length: 18 amino acids. Trimming cost V 1 base and J 5 bases; bases outside gene matches: 6.

The chain has TRBV5-4 and TRBJ2-2, with 13 bases aligning to TRBD2. Germline V gene data show CDR1 as SGHNT and CDR2 as YYREEE (reference sequence). After removal of 4 bases from V and 5 bases from J, the junction contained 17 bases not matched to a gene. The CDR3 spans 20 residues. The CDR3 region has the DNA TGTGCCAGCAGCGGAACCGGGACTAGCGGGGAAAAGCAGGCTACCGGGGAGCTGTTTTTT. Its translation is CASSGTGTSGEKQATGELFF.

V gene TRBV6-2 or TRBV6-3 combines with J gene TRBJ1-2; 9 bases match TRBD1. CDR1 and CDR2 from the germline V gene are MNHEY and SVGEGT. V shed 2 bases, J shed 13 bases, and the junction held 11 bases outside the gene matches. This CDR3 is built from 14 residues. The CDR3: CASSYTGQGTRSTF. The CDR3 DNA is TGTGCCAGCAGTTACACCGGACAGGGGACGCGGAGCACCTTC.

CDR3 in amino acids: CASSPPPTPTGSPLHF. The DNA of the CDR3 is TGTGCCAGCAGTCCTCCCCCAACGCCAACTGGTTCACCCCTCCACTTT. This chain joins TRBV27 and TRBJ1-6; D uncertain. The CDR3 is made up of 16 amino acids. Trimming removed 5 bases from V and 9 bases from J, with 20 bases in between. CDR1 is MNHEY and CDR2 is SMNVEV in the germline V gene (reference sequence).

CDR3: CASSLSFGGQETQYF. The CDR3 coding sequence is TGTGCCAGCTCACTGTCCTTCGGGGGTCAAGAGACCCAGTACTTC. The rearrangement links TRBV18 to TRBJ2-5; D may be TRBD2 (6 bases). The germline V gene encodes CDR1 KGHSH and CDR2 LQKENI. Between the trimmed V and J ends, which lost 4 bases and 2 bases, there was a span of 14 bases. This CDR3 has 15 amino acids.

By sample share, this clone is medium-sized. V is TRBV21-1 and J is TRBJ1-2; TRBD1, as called in the table, went unchecked against the DNA. TRBV21-1 represents a pseudogene. CDR3 size: 16 residues. CDR3 DNA: TGTGCCAGCAGCAAAGTGGATCTGCAGGGGGCGGGTGGCTACACCTTC. This encodes CASSKVDLQGAGGYTF.

V is TRBV6-5 and J is TRBJ2-5; D perhaps matches TRBD1 (6 bases). The V end was cut by 5 bases, the J end by 4 bases, with 17 bases between. The V gene's germline CDR1 is MNHEY and CDR2 SVGAGI. CDR3 length: 15 amino acids. The CDR3 here is CASSSRRGGTETQYF. The CDR3 nucleotides read TGTGCCAGCAGTAGCCGCAGGGGTGGCACAGAGACCCAGTACTTC.

With regard to this clone: The same CDR3 can be traced to other DNA sequences in this sample. CDR3 protein: CAWRGQGGNQPQHF. CDR3 DNA: TGTGCCTGGAGGGGACAGGGTGGTAATCAGCCCCAGCATTTT. The rearrangement links TRBV30 to TRBJ1-5, with 9 bases fitting TRBD1. CDR1 GTSNPN and CDR2 SVGIG come from the germline V gene (reference sequence). Trimming at V came to 3 bases and at J to 4 bases, leaving 4 bases not matched to a gene. This CDR3 has 14 residues.

V gene TRBV4-1 combines with J gene TRBJ2-2; 7 nucleotides align to TRBD1. Germline V gene data show CDR1 as MGHRA and CDR2 as YSYEKL. This CDR3 region has 17 residues. V dropped 0 bases and J dropped 4; count of bases not matched to a gene: 8. The CDR3 is CASSQDRQGMGTGELFF. CDR3 sequence (DNA): TGCGCCAGCAGCCAAGACCGACAGGGAATGGGCACCGGGGAGCTGTTTTTT.

V usage is TRBV27 and J usage is TRBJ1-1; 12 bases agree with TRBD1. This CDR3 is 18 amino acids long. Germline values: CDR1 MNHEY, CDR2 SMNVEV (reference sequence). V lost 6 bases to trimming and J lost 3 bases; unmatched junction nucleotides: 14. CDR3 loop: CASSSRAGQGAGDTEAFF. Written as DNA, the CDR3 is TGTGCCAGCAGCTCCCGGGCGGGACAGGGGGCTGGGGACACTGAAGCTTTCTTT.

The chain employs TRBV29-1 and TRBJ2-7; 7 nucleotides align to TRBD2. J lost 5 bases, V lost 4 bases, and 5 bases had no gene match. The CDR3 totals 12 residues. Germline-derived CDR1 and CDR2 are SQVTM and ANQGSEA. For the CDR3, the DNA is TGCAGCGTTGCCGTCAGCGGGGACGAGCAGTACTTC. Translating gives CSVAVSGDEQYF.

This clone was detected only once. This chain links TRBV6-5 with TRBJ2-2; unclear D gene. CDR1 is MNHEY and CDR2 is SVGAGI in the germline V gene. This CDR3 has 12 amino acids. The V end lost 6 bases, the J end lost 4 bases, and 6 bases lay between the germline ends. The CDR3 protein is CASSLSTGELFF. CDR3 coding DNA: TGTGCCAGCAGCCTTAGCACCGGGGAGCTGTTTTTT.

The V gene is TRBV28, the J gene TRBJ1-2; possible D gene TRBD1, 5 bases. CDR1 MDHEN and CDR2 SYDVKM come from the germline V gene. This CDR3 contains 13 residues. V lost 9 bases and J lost 4, with 15 bases in between. The DNA for the CDR3 is TGTGCCAGTCGGGGGGGGAAGGGCTATGGCTACACCTTC. Translated: CASRGGKGYGYTF.

J is TRBJ1-5 and V is TRBV19, with 7 positions matching TRBD1. The CDR3 is made up of 14 amino acids. The germline gives CDR1 LNHDA, CDR2 SQIVND (reference sequence). The V segment lost 7 bases and the J segment 3 bases; nucleotides outside the gene matches: 6. The CDR3 reads CASTGQADNQPQHF. CDR3 nucleotides: TGTGCCAGTACAGGACAGGCCGACAATCAGCCCCAGCATTTT. Full variable domain (remainder filled in from reference TRBV19 and TRBJ1-5): DGGITQSPKYLFRKEGQNVTLSCEQNLNHDAMYWYRQDPGQGLRLIYYSQIVNDFQKGDIAEGYSVSREKKESFPLTVTSAQKNPTAFYLCASTGQADNQPQHFGDGTRLSIL.

This clone was observed a few times. The chain is built from TRBV2 and TRBJ1-6; 9 nucleotides agree with TRBD1. J was trimmed by 0 bases and V by 8 bases; bases with no gene match: 2. Germline loops: CDR1 SNHLY, CDR2 FYNNEI. The CDR3 loop spans 15 amino acids. The CDR3 protein is CASGTGSSYNSPLHF. The CDR3 DNA follows: TGTGCCAGCGGGACAGGGAGCTCCTATAATTCACCCCTCCACTTT.

The chain carries TRBV6-5 and TRBJ1-5; TRBD1 matches at 12 bases. CDR1 is MNHEY and CDR2 is SVGAGI in the germline V gene. Losses at the gene ends were 6 bases for V and 4 bases for J; bases not matched to a gene: 4. The CDR3 consists of 15 residues. The CDR3 reads CASRPGQGANQPQHF. The CDR3 nucleotides are TGTGCCAGCAGGCCGGGACAGGGGGCGAATCAGCCCCAGCATTTT.

This clone came up a few times. The J gene is TRBJ2-1, the V gene TRBV5-1; D uncertain. The CDR3 sequence is 13 residues long. The ends were cut back, 3 bases at V and 6 bases at J, with 10 bases in the middle. From germline, CDR1 is SGHRS and CDR2 YFSETQ. CDR3 nucleotides: TGCGCCAGCAGCTCCCGTGGCGGCAATGAGCAGTTCTTC. Its translation: CASSSRGGNEQFF.

As concerns this clone: Other DNA sequences from this sample encode an identical CDR3 as well. V and J are TRBV19 and TRBJ1-2; D might be TRBD1 (6 bases). V gave up 1 base and J gave up 2 bases, with 11 bases separating them. This CDR3 contains 15 residues. CDR1 is LNHDA and CDR2 is SQIVND in the germline V gene (reference sequence). CDR3 residues: CASSIAGQGNYGYTF. DNA for the CDR3: TGTGCCAGTAGTATAGCCGGGCAGGGGAACTATGGCTACACCTTC.

The chain couples TRBV7-8 to TRBJ1-5; the match to TRBD1 covers 8 bases. Germline V CDR1 and CDR2: SGHVS, FQNEAQ. Trimming at V came to 3 bases and at J to 2 bases, leaving 12 bases not matched to a gene. The CDR3 is 18 amino acids. CDR3 nucleotides: TGTGCCAGCAGCTTGAAGGTAGGGGGACAGGTGGGCAATCAGCCCCAGCATTTT. Translating it yields CASSLKVGGQVGNQPQHF.

The V call is TRBV2, the J call TRBJ1-1; D is perhaps TRBD1 (6 bases). From germline, CDR1 is SNHLY and CDR2 FYNNEI. The length of the CDR3 is 15 residues. V was cut by 7 bases and J by 5 bases, with 20 bases left in between. CDR3: CASNLGGQGGTEAFF. CDR3 DNA sequence: TGTGCCAGCAATCTCGGGGGGCAGGGAGGTACTGAAGCTTTCTTT. The full variable domain, in which reference TRBV2 and TRBJ1-1 provide the parts outside the CDR3, is EPEVTQTPSHQVTQMGQEVILRCVPISNHLYFYWYRQILGQKVEFLVSFYNNEISEKSEIFDDQFSVERPDGSNFTLKIRSTKLEDSAMYFCASNLGGQGGTEAFFGQGTRLTVV.

The chain uses TRBV4-1 and TRBJ1-4; 7 bases match TRBD1. V gave up 3 bases and J gave up 5 bases; unmatched junction bases: 15. CDR1 and CDR2 from the germline V gene are MGHRA and YSYEKL. This CDR3 region has 18 residues. CDR3 loop: CASSHSYRTGTVNEKLFF. DNA of the CDR3: TGCGCCAGCAGCCATTCCTACCGGACCGGGACAGTCAATGAAAAACTGTTTTTT.

V gene TRBV7-9 combines with J gene TRBJ1-2; TRBD1 might be the D (5 bases). The germline CDR1 and CDR2 sequences are SEHNR and FQNEAQ (reference sequence). Trimming took off 1 base at V and 4 bases at J, with 7 bases between the two ends. The CDR3 spans 13 residues. CDR3 region: CASSLGTSYGYTF. The CDR3 nucleotides read TGTGCCAGCAGCTTAGGGACAAGCTATGGCTACACCTTC.

The chain combines TRBV7-2 with TRBJ1-1; D perhaps matches TRBD1 (6 bases). CDR1 and CDR2 from the germline V gene are SGHTA and FQGNSA. The V gene lost 2 bases and the J gene lost 0 bases, with 13 bases spanning the gap. The CDR3 extends over 16 amino acids. The CDR3, as DNA: TGTGCCAGCAGCTTATGGTGGGACACTGTGAACACTGAAGCTTTCTTT. Translation: CASSLWWDTVNTEAFF.

The gene calls are TRBV15 and TRBJ2-4; D perhaps matches TRBD2 (6 bases). Per germline, CDR1 LNHNV and CDR2 YYDKDF (reference sequence). This CDR3 comprises 16 residues. V was trimmed by 5 bases and J by 1 base, leaving 15 bases between them. CDR3 DNA sequence: TGTGCCACCAGCGGGGGGAAGGGATTGGCCAAAAACATTCAGTACTTC. This translates into CATSGGKGLAKNIQYF.

In this sample, this clone turned up once. The chain recombines TRBV29-1 with TRBJ1-3; D gene unclear. V was cut by 1 base and J by 5 bases, with 9 bases left in between. The CDR3 loop spans 13 amino acids. CDR1 is SQVTM, CDR2 ANQGSEA, per germline. Written as DNA, the CDR3 is TGCAGCGTTGAAGGCGACACCAGAAACACCATATATTTT. Its translation is CSVEGDTRNTIYF.

This clone was seen a single time. The rearrangement joins TRBV5-8 to TRBJ1-5, with D maybe TRBD1 (5 bases). The CDR3 consists of 15 residues. Trimming left V 1 base short and J 2 bases short, with 10 bases between. Germline V gives CDR1 SGHTS, CDR2 YDEGEE. The CDR3 loop reads CASSLRGVRNQPQHF. In DNA form, the CDR3 reads TGTGCCAGCAGCTTGCGGGGGGTACGCAATCAGCCCCAGCATTTT.